A single sample gave rise to the 17 T cell receptor beta chains below, sequenced in a study of radiation and T cells in renal cell carcinoma. Clones were read by immunoSEQ multiplex PCR, and TCRdb kept only the in-frame ones, dropping some. Among tens of thousands of clones listed, about 82% were seen once. Time point here: blood 4 weeks post-SBRT, at nephrectomy. Stated treatment: 15 Gy SBRT to primary tumor, nephrectomy 4 weeks later. Sequenced here: blood, sampled from a patient whose treatment included radiotherapy and nephrectomy. Source of these receptors: a man over 45 with renal cell carcinoma.

This chain uses TRBV5-1 with TRBJ1-6; maybe TRBD1 (6 bases). The V end was cut by 1 base, the J end by 0 bases, with 8 bases between. CDR1 is SGHRS and CDR2 is YFSETQ in the germline V gene. The CDR3 loop spans 16 amino acids. The DNA of the CDR3 is TGCGCCAGCAGCTTGAGAGGGGGCTCCTATAATTCACCCCTCCACTTT. Protein product: CASSLRGGSYNSPLHF.

This clone appeared once. The junction does not match germline at one end; this may be a read error. The rearrangement joins TRBV19 to TRBJ1-4; weak D call: TRBD1 (6 bases). The CDR3 runs 15 residues. Germline CDR1 is LNHDA and CDR2 is SQIVND (reference sequence). The CDR3 protein is CASSSTTGTYEILFF. CDR3 in DNA: TGTGCCAGTAGTTCAACGACAGGAACTTATGAAATACTGTTTTTT.

The chain employs TRBV9 and TRBJ2-3; 9 bases map to TRBD2. V shed 0 bases, J shed 7 bases, and the junction held 6 bases outside the gene matches. Germline V CDR1 and CDR2: SGDLS, YYNGEE. The CDR3 covers 15 residues. The CDR3 sequence is CASSVGTSEPNTQYF. The CDR3 nucleotides are TGTGCCAGCAGCGTAGGGACTAGCGAACCGAATACGCAGTATTTT.

This chain connects TRBV7-2 to TRBJ2-7; a weak D match, TRBD2 (6 bases). Trimming removed 1 base at V and 0 bases at J, with 13 bases between. Germline CDR1 is SGHTA and CDR2 is FQGNSA. The CDR3 has 16 residues. The CDR3 loop is CASSLVGGRPSYEQYF. In DNA, the CDR3 is TGTGCCAGCAGCTTAGTAGGTGGGAGGCCCTCCTACGAGCAGTACTTC.

The chain has TRBV7-2 and TRBJ2-1; TRBD2 agrees at 10 bases. V lost 1 base to trimming and J lost 7 bases; unmatched junction nucleotides: 7. CDR1 and CDR2 from the germline V gene are SGHTA and FQGNSA. The CDR3 spans 16 residues. In DNA form, the CDR3 reads TGTGCCAGCAGCTTAGTCGTCGGACTAGCGGCTAATGAGCAGTTCTTC. This translates into CASSLVVGLAANEQFF. The full variable domain, completed using reference TRBV7-2 and TRBJ2-1, is GAGVSQSPSNKVTEKGKDVELRCDPISGHTALYWYRQSLGQGLEFLIYFQGNSAPDKSGLPSDRFSAERTGGSVSTLTIQRTQQEDSAVYLCASSLVVGLAANEQFFGPGTRLTVL.

As for this clone: One end of the junction is discordant with germline, which a read error may explain. This chain joins TRBV29-1 and TRBJ2-7; 8 nucleotides align to TRBD1. The germline CDR1 and CDR2 sequences are SQVTM and ANQGSEA. The CDR3 covers 12 residues. CDR3 sequence: CSVGQVSDEQYF. For the CDR3, the DNA is TGCAGCGTGGGACAGGTCTCCGACGAGCAGTACTTC.

The chain carries TRBV30 and TRBJ2-7; D is unresolved. V gave up 0 bases and J gave up 0 bases, with 9 bases separating them. CDR3 length equals 14 residues. Germline values: CDR1 GTSNPN, CDR2 SVGIG (reference sequence). The CDR3 sequence: CAWSVTGPSYEQYF. Here the CDR3 DNA reads TGTGCCTGGAGTGTAACTGGGCCCTCCTACGAGCAGTACTTC.

The J gene is TRBJ2-5, the V gene TRBV5-4; D gene unclear. Trimming removed 2 bases at V and 3 bases at J, with 8 bases between. CDR3 size: 13 residues. Germline V gene data show CDR1 as SGHNT and CDR2 as YYREEE (reference sequence). CDR3 nucleotides: TGTGCCAGCAGCTTAGTGGCAGAAGAGACCCAGTACTTC. It is translated as CASSLVAEETQYF.

The chain employs TRBV4-2 and TRBJ1-4, with 7 bases that match TRBD1. This CDR3 comprises 15 residues. Germline V gives CDR1 LGHNA, CDR2 YNFKEQ. V was clipped by 4 bases and J by 4 bases; unmatched bases: 6. Here the CDR3 reads CASSPDRKYNEKLFF. The CDR3 DNA reads as TGTGCCAGCAGCCCGGACAGGAAATATAATGAAAAACTGTTTTTT.

V is TRBV30 and J is TRBJ2-7; D is uncertain. There are 14 residues in the CDR3. V was trimmed by 0 bases and J by 2 bases, leaving 11 bases between them. Germline CDR1 is GTSNPN and CDR2 is SVGIG (reference sequence). The CDR3 DNA sequence: TGTGCCTGGAGTGTACTTACGGGTGCCTACGAGCAGTACTTC. This gives the protein CAWSVLTGAYEQYF.

V usage is TRBV2 and J usage is TRBJ1-3; a weak D match, TRBD1 (5 bases). V was pared by 4 bases and J by 10 bases, with 14 bases between. Germline CDR1 SNHLY, CDR2 FYNNEI. CDR3 length: 13 amino acids. CDR3 amino acids: CASSGGTGGTIYF. The CDR3 DNA is TGTGCCAGCAGTGGGGGGACCGGAGGTACCATATATTTT.

The gene calls are TRBV6-5 and TRBJ2-5; 9 bases line up with TRBD2. With 5 bases clipped from V and 2 bases from J, the junction kept 6 bases outside the gene matches. The CDR3 spans 15 residues. In germline, CDR1 is MNHEY, CDR2 SVGAGI. The DNA for the CDR3 is TGTGCCAGCAGTCGACTAGCGGCGCTTCAAGAGACCCAGTACTTC. Protein: CASSRLAALQETQYF.

The chain links TRBV4-2 to TRBJ2-7; D unclear. CDR1 and CDR2 from the germline V gene are LGHNA and YNFKEQ. The V and J ends lost 0 bases and 3 bases respectively, with 6 bases between them. The CDR3 has 13 amino acids. CDR3 loop: CASSQDRSYEQYF. In DNA form, the CDR3 reads TGTGCCAGCAGCCAAGATAGAAGCTACGAGCAGTACTTC.

The gene calls are TRBV6-6 and TRBJ1-1; 10 bases are shared with TRBD1. CDR1 MNHNY and CDR2 SVGAGI come from the germline V gene (reference sequence). The CDR3 runs to 16 residues. Trimming at V came to 5 bases and at J to 1 base, leaving 7 bases not matched to a gene. The DNA of the CDR3 is TGTGCCAGCAGTAGACAGGGGGCTAGAGGGAACACTGAAGCTTTCTTT. This gives the protein CASSRQGARGNTEAFF.

The genes are TRBV7-3 and TRBJ2-2; unclear D gene. V lost 5 bases to trimming and J lost 1 base, with 8 bases between them. CDR3 length: 14 residues. Germline V lookup: CDR1 SGHTA, CDR2 FQGTGA. CDR3: CASSTTRNTGELFF. CDR3 coding DNA: TGTGCCAGCAGCACGACACGGAACACCGGGGAGCTGTTTTTT.

This clone was recorded once. The chain links TRBV2 to TRBJ2-2, with 8 bases lining up with TRBD2. Germline V gene data show CDR1 as SNHLY and CDR2 as FYNNEI. The CDR3 is made up of 15 amino acids. V lost 6 bases to trimming and J lost 7 bases; unmatched junction nucleotides: 10. CDR3 sequence reads: CASRGNSGAGGELFF. Here the CDR3 DNA reads TGTGCCAGCAGAGGGAATAGCGGGGCCGGCGGGGAGCTGTTTTTT.

The chain employs TRBV20-1 and TRBJ2-3; no clear D gene. This CDR3 has 11 residues. Germline V gene lookup returns CDR1 DFQATT and CDR2 SNEGSKA (reference sequence). V dropped 3 bases and J dropped 1 base, with 2 bases sitting between them. CDR3 DNA: TGCAGTGCTAGCCGCACAGATACGCAGTATTTT. Its protein is CSASRTDTQYF.